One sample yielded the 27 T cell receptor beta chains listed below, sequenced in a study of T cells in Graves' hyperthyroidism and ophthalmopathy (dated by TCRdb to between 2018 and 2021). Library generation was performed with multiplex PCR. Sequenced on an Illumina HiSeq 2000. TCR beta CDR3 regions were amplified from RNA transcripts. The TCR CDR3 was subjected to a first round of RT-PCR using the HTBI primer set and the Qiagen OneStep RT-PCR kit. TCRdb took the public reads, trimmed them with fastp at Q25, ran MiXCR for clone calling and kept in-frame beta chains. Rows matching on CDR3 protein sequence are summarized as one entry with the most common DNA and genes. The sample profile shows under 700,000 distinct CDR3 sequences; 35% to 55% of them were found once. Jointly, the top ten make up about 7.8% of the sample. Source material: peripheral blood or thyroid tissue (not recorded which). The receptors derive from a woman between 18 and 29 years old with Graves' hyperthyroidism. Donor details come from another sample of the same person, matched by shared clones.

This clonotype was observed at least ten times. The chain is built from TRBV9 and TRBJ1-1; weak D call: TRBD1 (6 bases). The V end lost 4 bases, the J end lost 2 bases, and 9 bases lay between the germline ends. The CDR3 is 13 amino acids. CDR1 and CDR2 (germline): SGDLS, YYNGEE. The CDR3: CASSRTDNTEAFF. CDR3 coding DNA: TGTGCCAGCAGCCGGACAGATAACACTGAAGCTTTCTTT.

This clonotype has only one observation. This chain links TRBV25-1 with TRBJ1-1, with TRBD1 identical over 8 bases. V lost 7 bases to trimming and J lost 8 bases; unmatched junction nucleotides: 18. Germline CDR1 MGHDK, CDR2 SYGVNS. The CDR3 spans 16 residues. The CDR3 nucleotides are TGTGCCAGCATTGCGACAGGGCCCACAGGGGGAAGGGAAGCTTTCTTT. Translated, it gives CASIATGPTGGREAFF.

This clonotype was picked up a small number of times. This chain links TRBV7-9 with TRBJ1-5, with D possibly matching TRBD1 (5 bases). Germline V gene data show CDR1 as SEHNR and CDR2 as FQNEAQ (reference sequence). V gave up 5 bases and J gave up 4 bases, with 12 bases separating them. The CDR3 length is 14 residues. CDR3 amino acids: CASSPPGGNQPQHF. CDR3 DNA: TGTGCCAGCAGCCCGCCGGGGGGGAATCAGCCCCAGCATTTT.

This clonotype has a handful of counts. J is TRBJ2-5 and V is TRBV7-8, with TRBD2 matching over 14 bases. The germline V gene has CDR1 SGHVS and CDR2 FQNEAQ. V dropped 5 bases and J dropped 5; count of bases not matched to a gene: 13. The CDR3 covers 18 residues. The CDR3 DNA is TGTGCCAGCAGCCGACGGATTGGACTAGCGGGAGGACGGGAGACCCAGTACTTC. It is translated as CASSRRIGLAGGRETQYF.

The CDR3 protein is CASSYPRLAGGETQYF. CDR3 coding DNA: TGTGCCAGCAGTTACCCGAGGCTAGCGGGAGGAGAGACCCAGTACTTC. This chain connects TRBV2 to TRBJ2-5; 11 bases match TRBD2. The CDR3 length is 16 residues. Looked up from germline, CDR1 is SNHLY and CDR2 is FYNNEI. The V gene end was trimmed by 5 bases and the J gene end by 4 bases; junction bases not matched to a gene: 9.

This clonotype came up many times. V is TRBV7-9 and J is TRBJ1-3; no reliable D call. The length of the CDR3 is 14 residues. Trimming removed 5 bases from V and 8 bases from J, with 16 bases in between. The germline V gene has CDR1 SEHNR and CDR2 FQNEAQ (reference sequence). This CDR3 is CASSPEGLWDTIYF. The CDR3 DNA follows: TGTGCCAGCAGCCCCGAAGGCCTGTGGGACACCATATATTTT.

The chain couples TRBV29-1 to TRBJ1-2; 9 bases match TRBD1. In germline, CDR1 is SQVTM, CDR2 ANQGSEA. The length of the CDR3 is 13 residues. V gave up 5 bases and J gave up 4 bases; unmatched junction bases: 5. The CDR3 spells CSVHGTGFYGYTF. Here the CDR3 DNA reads TGCAGCGTTCACGGGACAGGGTTCTATGGCTACACCTTC.

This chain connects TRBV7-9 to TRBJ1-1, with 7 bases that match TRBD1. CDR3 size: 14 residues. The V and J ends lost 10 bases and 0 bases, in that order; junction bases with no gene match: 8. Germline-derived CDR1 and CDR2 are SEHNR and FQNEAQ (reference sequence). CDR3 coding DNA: TGTGCCACTACCGGGACAGAGATGAACACTGAAGCTTTCTTT. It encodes CATTGTEMNTEAFF.

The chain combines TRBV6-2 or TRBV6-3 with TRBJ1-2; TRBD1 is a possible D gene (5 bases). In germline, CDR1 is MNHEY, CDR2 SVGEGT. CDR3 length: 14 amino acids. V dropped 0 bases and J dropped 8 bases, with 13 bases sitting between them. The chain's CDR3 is CASSYSAGRQGYTF. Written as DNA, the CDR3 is TGTGCCAGCAGTTACTCCGCGGGGCGACAGGGCTACACCTTC.

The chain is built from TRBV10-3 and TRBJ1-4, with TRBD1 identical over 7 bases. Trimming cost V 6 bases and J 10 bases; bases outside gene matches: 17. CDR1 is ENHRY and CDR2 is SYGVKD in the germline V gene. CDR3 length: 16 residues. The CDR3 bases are TGTGCCATCAGCCGGAATCGGGACAGCGAACCAGGAAAACTGTTTTTT. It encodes CAISRNRDSEPGKLFF.

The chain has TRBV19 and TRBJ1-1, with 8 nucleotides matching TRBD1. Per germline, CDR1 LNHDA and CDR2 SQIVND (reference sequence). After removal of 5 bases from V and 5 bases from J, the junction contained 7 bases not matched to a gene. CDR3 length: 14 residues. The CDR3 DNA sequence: TGTGCCAGTAGTGAAACAGGGGGGGGAACTGAAGCTTTCTTT. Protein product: CASSETGGGTEAFF.

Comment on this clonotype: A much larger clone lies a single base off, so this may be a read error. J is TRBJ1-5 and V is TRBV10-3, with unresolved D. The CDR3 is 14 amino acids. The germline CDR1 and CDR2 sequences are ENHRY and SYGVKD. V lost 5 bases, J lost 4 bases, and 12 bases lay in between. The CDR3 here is CAISLRAVNQPQHF. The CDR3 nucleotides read TGTGCCATCAGTCTCCGGGCGGTAAATCAGCCCCAGCATTTT.

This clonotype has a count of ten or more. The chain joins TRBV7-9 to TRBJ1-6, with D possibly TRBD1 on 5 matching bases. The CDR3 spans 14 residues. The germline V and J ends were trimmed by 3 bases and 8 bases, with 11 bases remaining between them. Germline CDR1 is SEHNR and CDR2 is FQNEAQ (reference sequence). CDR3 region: CASSFSGGDSPLHF. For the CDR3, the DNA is TGTGCCAGCAGCTTCTCTGGGGGGGATTCACCCCTCCACTTT.

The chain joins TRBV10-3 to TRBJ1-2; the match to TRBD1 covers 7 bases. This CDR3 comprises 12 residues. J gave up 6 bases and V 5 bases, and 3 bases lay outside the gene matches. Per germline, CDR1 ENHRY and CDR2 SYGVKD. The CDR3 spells CAISYQGDGYTF. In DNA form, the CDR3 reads TGTGCCATCAGTTATCAGGGGGATGGCTACACCTTC.

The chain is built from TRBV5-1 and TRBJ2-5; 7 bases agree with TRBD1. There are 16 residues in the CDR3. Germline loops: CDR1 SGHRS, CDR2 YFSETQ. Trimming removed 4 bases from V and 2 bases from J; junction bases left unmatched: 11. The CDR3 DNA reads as TGCGCCAGCAGCCTAAACCCGACAGGGTGGCAAGAGACCCAGTACTTC. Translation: CASSLNPTGWQETQYF.

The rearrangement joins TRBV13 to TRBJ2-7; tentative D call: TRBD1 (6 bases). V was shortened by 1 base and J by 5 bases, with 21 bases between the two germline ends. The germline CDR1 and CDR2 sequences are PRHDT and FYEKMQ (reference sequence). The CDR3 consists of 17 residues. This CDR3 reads CASSLVSMGRDNDEQYF. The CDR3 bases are TGTGCCAGCAGCTTAGTGAGCATGGGACGGGACAACGACGAGCAGTACTTC.

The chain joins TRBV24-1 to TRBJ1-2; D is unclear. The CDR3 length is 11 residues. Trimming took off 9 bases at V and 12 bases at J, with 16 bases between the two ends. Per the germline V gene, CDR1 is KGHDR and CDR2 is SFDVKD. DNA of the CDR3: TGTGCCACCGAGGCGACAACTGGAAACACCTTC. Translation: CATEATTGNTF.

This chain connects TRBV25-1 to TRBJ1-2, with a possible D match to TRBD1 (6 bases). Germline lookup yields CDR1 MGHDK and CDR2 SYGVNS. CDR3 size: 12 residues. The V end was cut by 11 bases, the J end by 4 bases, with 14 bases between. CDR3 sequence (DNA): TGTGCCTCAACGGGGGGCACCTATGGCTACACCTTC. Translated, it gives CASTGGTYGYTF.

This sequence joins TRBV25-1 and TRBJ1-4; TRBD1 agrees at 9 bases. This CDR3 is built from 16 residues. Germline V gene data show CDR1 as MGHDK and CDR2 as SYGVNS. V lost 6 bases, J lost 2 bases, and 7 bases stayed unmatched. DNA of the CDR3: TGTGCCAGCAGCTTGACAGGGGGTAGGACTAATGAAAAACTGTTTTTT. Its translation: CASSLTGGRTNEKLFF.

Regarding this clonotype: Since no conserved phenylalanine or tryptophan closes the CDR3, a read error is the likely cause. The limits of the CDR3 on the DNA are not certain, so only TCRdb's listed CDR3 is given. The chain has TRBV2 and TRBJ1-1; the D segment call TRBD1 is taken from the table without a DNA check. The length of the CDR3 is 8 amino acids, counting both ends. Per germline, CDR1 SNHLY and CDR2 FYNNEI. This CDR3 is CASTGANY.

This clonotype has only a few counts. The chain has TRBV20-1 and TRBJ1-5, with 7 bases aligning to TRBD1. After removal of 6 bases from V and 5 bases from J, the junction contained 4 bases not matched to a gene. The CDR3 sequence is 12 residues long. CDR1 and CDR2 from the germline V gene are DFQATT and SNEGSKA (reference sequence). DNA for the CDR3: TGCAGTGCCCAGGGGGTCCATCAGCCCCAGCATTTT. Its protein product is CSAQGVHQPQHF.

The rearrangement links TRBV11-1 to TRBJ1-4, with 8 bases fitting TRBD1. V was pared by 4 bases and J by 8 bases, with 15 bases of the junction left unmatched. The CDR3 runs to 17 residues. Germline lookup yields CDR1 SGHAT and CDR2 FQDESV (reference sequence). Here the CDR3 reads CASSSKSSDREGEKLFF. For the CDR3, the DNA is TGTGCCAGCAGCTCTAAATCATCGGACAGGGAGGGCGAAAAACTGTTTTTT. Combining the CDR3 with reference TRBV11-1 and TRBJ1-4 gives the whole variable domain EAEVAQSPRYKITEKSQAVAFWCDPISGHATLYWYRQILGQGPELLVQFQDESVVDDSQLPKDRFSAERLKGVDSTLKIQPAELGDSAMYLCASSSKSSDREGEKLFFGSGTQLSVL.

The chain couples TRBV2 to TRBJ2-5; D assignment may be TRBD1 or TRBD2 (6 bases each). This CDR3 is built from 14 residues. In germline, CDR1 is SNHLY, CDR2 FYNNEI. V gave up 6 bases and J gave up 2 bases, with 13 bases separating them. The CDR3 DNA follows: TGTGCCAGCAGCCGGGGGCACCAGCAAGAGACCCAGTACTTC. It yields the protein CASSRGHQQETQYF.

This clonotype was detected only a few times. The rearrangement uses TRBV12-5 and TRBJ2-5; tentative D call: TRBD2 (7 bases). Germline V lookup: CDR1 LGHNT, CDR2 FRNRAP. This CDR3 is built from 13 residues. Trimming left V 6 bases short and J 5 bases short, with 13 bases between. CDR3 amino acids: CASGKGGAETQYF. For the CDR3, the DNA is TGTGCTAGTGGAAAGGGGGGGGCTGAGACCCAGTACTTC.

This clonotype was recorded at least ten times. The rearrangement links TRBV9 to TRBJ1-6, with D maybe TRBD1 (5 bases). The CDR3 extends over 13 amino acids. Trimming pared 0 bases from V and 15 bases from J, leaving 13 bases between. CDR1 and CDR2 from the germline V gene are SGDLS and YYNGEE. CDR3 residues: CASSVGQGMHLHF. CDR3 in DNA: TGTGCCAGCAGCGTAGGTCAGGGAATGCACCTCCACTTT.

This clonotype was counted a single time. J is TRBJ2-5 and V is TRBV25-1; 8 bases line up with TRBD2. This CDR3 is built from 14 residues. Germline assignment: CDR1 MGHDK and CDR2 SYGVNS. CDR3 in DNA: TGTGCTACGCTGGAGGCGGGAGGAGGTGAGACCCAGTACTTC. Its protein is CATLEAGGGETQYF.

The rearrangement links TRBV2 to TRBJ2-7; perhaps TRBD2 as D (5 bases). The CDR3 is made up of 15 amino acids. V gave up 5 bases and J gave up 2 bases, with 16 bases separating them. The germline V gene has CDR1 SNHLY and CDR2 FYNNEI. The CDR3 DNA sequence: TGTGCCAGCAGTTACTCGAGGGAAGTCGCCTACGAGCAGTACTTC. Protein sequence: CASSYSREVAYEQYF.